This TCR beta chain was sequenced during a study of T cells in Graves' hyperthyroidism and ophthalmopathy. Trimming cost V 2 bases and J 2 bases, with 12 bases left between them. CDR3 length: 15 amino acids. CDR1 MNHEY and CDR2 SVGEGT come from the germline V gene. Lactation, pregnancy, other autoimmune disease or uncontrolled infection led to exclusion of patients. The CDR3 regions of TCR beta were amplified from RNA transcripts. The HTBI primer set drove a first-round RT-PCR of the TCR CDR3. TCRdb itself ran the multiplex PCR reads through MiXCR, one entry per CDR3 protein. The data show fewer than 750,000 distinct CDR3 sequences, about 14% seen once. This clonotype was detected ten times or more.

The chain joins TRBV6-2 or TRBV6-3 to TRBJ1-2, with D tentatively TRBD1 (5 bases). This TCR was sampled from a woman aged 45-60 years with Graves' ophthalmopathy. Sequencing input: blood. CDR3 DNA sequence: TGTGCCAGCAGTTACACCGGGACGGGGAACTATGGCTACACCTTC. This translates into CASSYTGTGNYGYTF.